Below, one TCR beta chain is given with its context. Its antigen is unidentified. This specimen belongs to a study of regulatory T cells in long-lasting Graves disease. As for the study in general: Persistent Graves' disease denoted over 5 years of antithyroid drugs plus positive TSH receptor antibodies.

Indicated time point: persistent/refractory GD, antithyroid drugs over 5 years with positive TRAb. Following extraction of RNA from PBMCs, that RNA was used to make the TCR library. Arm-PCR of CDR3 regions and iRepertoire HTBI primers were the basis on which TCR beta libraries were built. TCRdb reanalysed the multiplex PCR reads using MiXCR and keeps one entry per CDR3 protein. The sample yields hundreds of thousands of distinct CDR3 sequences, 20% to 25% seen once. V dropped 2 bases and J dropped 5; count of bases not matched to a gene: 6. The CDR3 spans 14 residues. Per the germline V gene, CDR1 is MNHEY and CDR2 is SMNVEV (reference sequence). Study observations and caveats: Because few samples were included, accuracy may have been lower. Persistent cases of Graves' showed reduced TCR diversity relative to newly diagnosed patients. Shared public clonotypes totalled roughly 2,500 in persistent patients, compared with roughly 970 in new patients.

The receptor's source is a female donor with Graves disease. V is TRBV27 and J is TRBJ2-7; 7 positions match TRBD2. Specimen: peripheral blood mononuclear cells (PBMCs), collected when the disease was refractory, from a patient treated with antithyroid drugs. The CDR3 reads CASSLGRGFHEQYF. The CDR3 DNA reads TGTGCCAGCAGTTTAGGGAGGGGTTTCCACGAGCAGTACTTC.